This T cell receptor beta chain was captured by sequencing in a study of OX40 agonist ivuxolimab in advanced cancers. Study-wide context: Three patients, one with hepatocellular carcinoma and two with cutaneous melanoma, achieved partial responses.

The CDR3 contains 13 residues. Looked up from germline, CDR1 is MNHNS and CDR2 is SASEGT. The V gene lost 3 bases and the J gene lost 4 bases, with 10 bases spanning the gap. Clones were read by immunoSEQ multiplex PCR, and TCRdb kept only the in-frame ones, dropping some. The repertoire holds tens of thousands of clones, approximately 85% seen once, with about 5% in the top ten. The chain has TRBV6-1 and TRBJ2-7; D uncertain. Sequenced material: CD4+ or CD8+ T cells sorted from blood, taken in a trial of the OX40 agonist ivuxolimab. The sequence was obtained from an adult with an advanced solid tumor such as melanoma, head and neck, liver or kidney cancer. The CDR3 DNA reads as TGTGCCAGCAGTGATATAGGGTTTTACGAGCAGTACTTC. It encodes CASSDIGFYEQYF.